This passage covers 8 T cell receptor beta chains from one sample sequenced in a study of blood T cell repertoires in COVID-19. The table came from immunoSEQ multiplex PCR; TCRdb's copy has only in-frame clones and leaves some out. The table has roughly 100,000 clones, around 80% seen once; the top ten hold approximately 9.6%. Sequenced material: peripheral blood. The source of these receptors is a man aged 55 to 69 with active or convalescent COVID-19.

The V call is TRBV10-3, the J call TRBJ1-1; D might be TRBD1 (5 bases). With 6 bases removed from V and 5 bases from J, the gap between germline ends came to 16 bases. The CDR3 runs to 14 residues. Germline CDR1 reads ENHRY; CDR2 reads SYGVKD. In DNA form, the CDR3 reads TGTGCCATCAGGGGGTCGGGGGTACGTACTGAAGCTTTCTTT. It yields the protein CAIRGSGVRTEAFF.

The J gene is TRBJ1-1, the V gene TRBV19, with D perhaps TRBD1 (5 bases). Germline values: CDR1 LNHDA, CDR2 SQIVND (reference sequence). V dropped 1 base and J dropped 1 base, with 19 bases sitting between them. This CDR3 has 18 amino acids. This CDR3 is CASSIGFRVDAWNTEAFF. The CDR3 coding sequence is TGTGCCAGTAGTATAGGGTTCAGGGTGGACGCATGGAACACTGAAGCTTTCTTT.

The gene calls are TRBV19 and TRBJ2-1, with D maybe TRBD2 (6 bases). Germline V gives CDR1 LNHDA, CDR2 SQIVND (reference sequence). CDR3 length: 15 residues. Deletions cut 5 bases from V and 4 bases from J, with 15 bases between. Here the CDR3 DNA reads TGTGCCAGTAGTCTCTCGGGACTTTATTACAATGAGCAGTTCTTC. Translating it yields CASSLSGLYYNEQFF.

This clone was recorded only once. The V gene is TRBV6-5, the J gene TRBJ2-7, with 11 bases that match TRBD1. Germline V CDR1 and CDR2: MNHEY, SVGAGI. V trimming: 2 bases; J trimming: 3 bases; junction bases outside the gene matches: 3. The CDR3 contains 15 residues. The CDR3 DNA is TGTGCCAGCAGTTACGGGACAGGGGGGCACTACGAGCAGTACGTC. Amino acids: CASSYGTGGHYEQYV.

This clone was picked up many times. The genes are TRBV5-1 and TRBJ1-1, with 9 bases matching TRBD1. The V segment lost 4 bases and the J segment 0 bases; nucleotides outside the gene matches: 10. Looked up from germline, CDR1 is SGHRS and CDR2 is YFSETQ. This CDR3 contains 17 residues. Here the CDR3 reads CASSLGTGSRMNTEAFF. In DNA form, the CDR3 reads TGCGCCAGCAGCCTAGGGACAGGGAGCCGCATGAACACTGAAGCTTTCTTT.

This sequence joins TRBV27 and TRBJ1-3, with D unresolved. The CDR3 has 15 amino acids. V dropped 3 bases and J dropped 8 bases, with 17 bases sitting between them. Germline V gene data show CDR1 as MNHEY and CDR2 as SMNVEV (reference sequence). CDR3 sequence reads: CASSLTGFIGDTIYF. The CDR3 DNA reads as TGTGCCAGCAGTTTGACGGGATTTATCGGAGACACCATATATTTT.

This chain connects TRBV7-2 to TRBJ1-2; 8 bases are a match to TRBD1. Per the germline V gene, CDR1 is SGHTA and CDR2 is FQGNSA. The V and J ends lost 1 base and 4 bases, in that order; junction bases with no gene match: 2. This CDR3 spans 14 amino acids. The CDR3 sequence is CASSLVGQAYGYTF. The CDR3 region has the DNA TGTGCCAGCAGCTTAGTGGGACAGGCCTATGGCTACACCTTC.

The chain carries TRBV3-1 (or the pseudogene TRBV3-2) and TRBJ2-1; 8 nucleotides align to TRBD1. The CDR3 length is 22 residues. V dropped 0 bases and J dropped 0; count of bases not matched to a gene: 19. Germline V lookup: CDR1 LGHDT, CDR2 YNNKEL (reference sequence). The DNA for the CDR3 is TGTGCCAGCAGCCAAGAACTTCCCGGGACAGGATCTTCTAGGAGCTCCTACAATGAGCAGTTCTTC. Translated: CASSQELPGTGSSRSSYNEQFF.